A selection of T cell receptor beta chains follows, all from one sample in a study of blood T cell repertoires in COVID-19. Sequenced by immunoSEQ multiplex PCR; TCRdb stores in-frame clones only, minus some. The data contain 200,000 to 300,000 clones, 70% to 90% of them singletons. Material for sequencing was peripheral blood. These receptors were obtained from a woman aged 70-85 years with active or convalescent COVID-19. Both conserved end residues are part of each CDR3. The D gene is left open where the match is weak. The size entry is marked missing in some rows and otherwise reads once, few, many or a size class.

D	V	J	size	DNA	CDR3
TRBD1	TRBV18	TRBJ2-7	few	TGTGCCAGCTCACCGTTAGGACAGGGGGCGAACGAGCAGTACTTC	CASSPLGQGANEQYF
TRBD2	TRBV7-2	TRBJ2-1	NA	TGTGCCAGCAGCTTGACTAGCGCCCACAATGAGCAGTTCTTC	CASSLTSAHNEQFF
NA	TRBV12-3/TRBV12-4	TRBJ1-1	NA	TGTGCCACCCGAAGCGGCCTGAACACTGAAGCTTTCTTT	CATRSGLNTEAFF
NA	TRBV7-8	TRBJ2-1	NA	TGTGCCAGCAGCTGGAGGAGAGGTCGCGACTACAATGAGCAGTTCTTC	CASSWRRGRDYNEQFF
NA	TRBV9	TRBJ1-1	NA	TGTGCCAGCAGCGCCCCAACAGGGTTAAACACTGAAGCTTTCTTT	CASSAPTGLNTEAFF
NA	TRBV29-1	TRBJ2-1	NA	TGCAGCGGTGCCCCCCCAACGGACTCTCTAAGCTCCTACAATGAGCAGTTCTTC	CSGAPPTDSLSSYNEQFF
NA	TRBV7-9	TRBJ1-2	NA	TGTGCCAGCAGCTTGGCTGATGCCTTTAACTATGGCTACACCTTC	CASSLADAFNYGYTF
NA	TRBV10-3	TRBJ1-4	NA	TGTGCCATCAGTCTGCAGGCTAATGAAAAACTGTTTTTT	CAISLQANEKLFF
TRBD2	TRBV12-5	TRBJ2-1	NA	TGTGCTAGTGAAGAGCGGGGGGTAGGAGAGCAGTTCTTC	CASEERGVGEQFF
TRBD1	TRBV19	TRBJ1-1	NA	TGTGCCAGTACCACGGTACAGGGGTACACTGAAGCTTTCTTT	CASTTVQGYTEAFF
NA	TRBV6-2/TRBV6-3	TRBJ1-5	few	TGTGCCAGCAGTTATCGGCAGGGGAGTAATCAGCCCCAGCATTTT	CASSYRQGSNQPQHF
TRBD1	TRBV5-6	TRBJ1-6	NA	TGTGCCAGCAGCGTGAGGACAGGGAAGATGGATTCACCCCTCCACTTT	CASSVRTGKMDSPLHF
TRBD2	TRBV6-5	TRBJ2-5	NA	TGTGCCAGCAGAGGGGGACTAGCAGTAGAGACCCAGTACTTC	CASRGGLAVETQYF
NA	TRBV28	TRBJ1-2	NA	TGTGCCAGCAGTTCCGGATCTACAGGATATGGCTACACCTTC	CASSSGSTGYGYTF
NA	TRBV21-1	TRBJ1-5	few	TGTGCCAGCAGCAAGGGGGAGGTCGGGAGCAATCAGCCCCAGCATTTT	CASSKGEVGSNQPQHF
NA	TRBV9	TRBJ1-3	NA	TGTGCCAGCAGCGTAGGGGGGGAGTTCGTCTCAGCGAGCACCATATATTTT	CASSVGGEFVSASTIYF
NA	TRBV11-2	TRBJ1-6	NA	TGTGCCAGCAGCCTGGACATAATTTCACCCCTCCACTTT	CASSLDIISPLHF
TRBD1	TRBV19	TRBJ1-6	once	TGTGCCACCTCGCCGGGACAGTATAATTCACCCCTCCACTTT	CATSPGQYNSPLHF
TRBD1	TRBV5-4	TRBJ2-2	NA	TGTGCCAGCAGCTTGATAAGGTCTCAGGGGGCCGGGGAGCTGTTTTTT	CASSLIRSQGAGELFF
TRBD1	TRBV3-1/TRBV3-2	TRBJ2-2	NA	TGTGCCAGCAGCCGATGGACAGGGCTCGCCGGGGAGCTGTTTTTT	CASSRWTGLAGELFF
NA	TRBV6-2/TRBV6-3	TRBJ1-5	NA	TGTGCCAGCAGTAGTCGGGGTTCCTTTAGCAATCAGCCCCAGCATTTT	CASSSRGSFSNQPQHF
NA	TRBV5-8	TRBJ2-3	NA	TGTGCCAGCTCGAGATTCTTAGCCACAGATACGCAGTATTTT	CASSRFLATDTQYF
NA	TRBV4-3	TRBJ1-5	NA	TGCGCCAGCAGCCAAGATCTTGGGCGTCAGCCCCAGCATTTT	CASSQDLGRQPQHF
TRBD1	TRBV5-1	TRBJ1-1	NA	TGCGCCAGCAGCTACCGGACAGGGGGAACTGAAGCTTTCTTT	CASSYRTGGTEAFF
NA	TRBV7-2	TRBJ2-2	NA	TGTGCCAGCAGCTTAAGAGGCGGGACCCACCTTGCGGAGCTGTTTTTT	CASSLRGGTHLAELFF